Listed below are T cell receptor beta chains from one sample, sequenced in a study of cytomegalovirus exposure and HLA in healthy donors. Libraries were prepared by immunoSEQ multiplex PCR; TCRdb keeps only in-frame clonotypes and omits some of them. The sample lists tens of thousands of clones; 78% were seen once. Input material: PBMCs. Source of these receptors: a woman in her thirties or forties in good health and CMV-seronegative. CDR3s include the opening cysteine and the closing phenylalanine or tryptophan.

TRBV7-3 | CASSPGGAGEKLFF
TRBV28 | CASSPPHLNTEAFF
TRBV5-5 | CASSRTSNTGELFF
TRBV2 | CASSVIKLAGDFEQYF
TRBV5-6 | CASSLGGGGTYEQYF
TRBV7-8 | CASSSGFVRSGNTIYF
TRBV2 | CASSASGRGVSGELFF
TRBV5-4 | CASSSTGTAYEQYF
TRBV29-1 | CSVEGGTGVNTEAFF
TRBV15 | CATSRDRLAGLYF
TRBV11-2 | CASSLYGDLNTEAFF
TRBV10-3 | CAISEGPGSGNTIYF
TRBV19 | CASSRWREETGELFF
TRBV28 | CASSSIARGYTGELFF
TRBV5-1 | CASSLRDRSYEQYF
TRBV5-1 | CASSLAAGVGHEQFF
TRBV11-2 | CASSPTGTPTDTQYF
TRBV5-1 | CASSPGAAVETQYF